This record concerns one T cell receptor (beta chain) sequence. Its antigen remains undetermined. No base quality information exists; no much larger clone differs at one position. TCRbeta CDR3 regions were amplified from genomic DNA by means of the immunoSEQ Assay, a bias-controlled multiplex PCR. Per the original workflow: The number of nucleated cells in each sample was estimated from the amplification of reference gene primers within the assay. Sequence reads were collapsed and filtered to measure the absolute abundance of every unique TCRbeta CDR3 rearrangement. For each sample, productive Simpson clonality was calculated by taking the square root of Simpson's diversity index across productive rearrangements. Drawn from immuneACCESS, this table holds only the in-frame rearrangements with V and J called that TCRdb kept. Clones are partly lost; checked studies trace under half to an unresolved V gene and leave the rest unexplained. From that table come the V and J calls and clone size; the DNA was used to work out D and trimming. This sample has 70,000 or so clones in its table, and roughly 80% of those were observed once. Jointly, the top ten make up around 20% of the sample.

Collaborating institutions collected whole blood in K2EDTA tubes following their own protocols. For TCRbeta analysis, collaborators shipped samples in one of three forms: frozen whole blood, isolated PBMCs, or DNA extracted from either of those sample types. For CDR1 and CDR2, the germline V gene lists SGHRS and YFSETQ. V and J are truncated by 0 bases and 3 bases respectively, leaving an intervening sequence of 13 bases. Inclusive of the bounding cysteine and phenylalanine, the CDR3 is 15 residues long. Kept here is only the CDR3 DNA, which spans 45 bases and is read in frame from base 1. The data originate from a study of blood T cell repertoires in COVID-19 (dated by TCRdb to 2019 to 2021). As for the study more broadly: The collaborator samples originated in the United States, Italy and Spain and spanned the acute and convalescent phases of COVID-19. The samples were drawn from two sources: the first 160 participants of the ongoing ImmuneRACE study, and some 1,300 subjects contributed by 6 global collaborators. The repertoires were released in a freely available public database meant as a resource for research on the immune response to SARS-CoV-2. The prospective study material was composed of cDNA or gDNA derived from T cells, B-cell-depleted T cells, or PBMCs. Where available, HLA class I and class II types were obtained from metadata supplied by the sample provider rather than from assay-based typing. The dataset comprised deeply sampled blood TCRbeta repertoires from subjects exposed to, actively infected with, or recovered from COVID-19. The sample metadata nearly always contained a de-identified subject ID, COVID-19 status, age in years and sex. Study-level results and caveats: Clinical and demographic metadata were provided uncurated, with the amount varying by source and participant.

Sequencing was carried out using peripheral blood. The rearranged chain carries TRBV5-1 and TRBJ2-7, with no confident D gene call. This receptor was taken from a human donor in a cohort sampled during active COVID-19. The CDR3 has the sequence CASSLGHWHLYEQYF. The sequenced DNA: TGCGCCAGCAGCTTGGGACATTGGCACCTCTACGAGCAGTACTTC. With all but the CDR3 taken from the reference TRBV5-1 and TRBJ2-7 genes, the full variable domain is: KAGVTQTPRYLIKTRGQQVTLSCSPISGHRSVSWYQQTPGQGLQFLFEYFSETQRNKGNFPGRFSGRQFSNSRSEMNVSTLELGDSALYLCASSLGHWHLYEQYFGPGTRLTVT.